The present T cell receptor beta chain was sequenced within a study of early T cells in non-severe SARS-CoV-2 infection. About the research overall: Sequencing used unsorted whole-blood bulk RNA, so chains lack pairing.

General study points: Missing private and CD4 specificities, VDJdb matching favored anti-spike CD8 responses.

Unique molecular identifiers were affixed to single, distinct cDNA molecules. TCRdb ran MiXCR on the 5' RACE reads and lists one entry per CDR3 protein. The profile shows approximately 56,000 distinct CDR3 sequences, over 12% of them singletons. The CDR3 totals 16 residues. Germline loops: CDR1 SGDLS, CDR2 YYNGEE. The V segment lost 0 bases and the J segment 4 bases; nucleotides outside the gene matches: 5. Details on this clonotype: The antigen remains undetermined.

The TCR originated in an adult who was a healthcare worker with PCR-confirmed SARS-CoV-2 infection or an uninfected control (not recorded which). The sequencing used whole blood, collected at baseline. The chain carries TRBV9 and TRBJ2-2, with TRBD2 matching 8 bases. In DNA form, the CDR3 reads TGTGCCAGCAGCGTAGGCGGACTAGCAGTCACCGGGGAGCTGTTTTTT. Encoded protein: CASSVGGLAVTGELFF.